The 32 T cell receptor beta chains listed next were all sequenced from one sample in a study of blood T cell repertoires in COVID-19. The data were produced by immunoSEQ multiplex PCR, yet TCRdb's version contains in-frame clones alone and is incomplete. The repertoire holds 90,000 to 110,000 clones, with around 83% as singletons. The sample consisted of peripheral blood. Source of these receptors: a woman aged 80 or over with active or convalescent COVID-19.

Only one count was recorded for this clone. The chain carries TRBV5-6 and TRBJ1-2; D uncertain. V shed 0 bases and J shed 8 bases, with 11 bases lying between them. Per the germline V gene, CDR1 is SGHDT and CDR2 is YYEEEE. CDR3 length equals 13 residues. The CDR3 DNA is TGTGCCAGCAGCTTGGCCGGGGTAACGGGCTACACCTTC. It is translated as CASSLAGVTGYTF.

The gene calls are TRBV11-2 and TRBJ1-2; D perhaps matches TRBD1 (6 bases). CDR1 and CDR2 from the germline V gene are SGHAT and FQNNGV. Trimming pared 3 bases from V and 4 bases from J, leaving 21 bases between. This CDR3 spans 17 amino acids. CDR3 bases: TGTGCCAGCAGCTTTAGTTCTTCAGGGGTACCCCCCTATGGCTACACCTTC. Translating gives CASSFSSSGVPPYGYTF.

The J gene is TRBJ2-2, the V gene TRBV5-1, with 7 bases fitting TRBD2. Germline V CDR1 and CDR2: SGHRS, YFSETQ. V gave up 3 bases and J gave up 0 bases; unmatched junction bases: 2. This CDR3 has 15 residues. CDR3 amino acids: CASSWSGTNTGELFF. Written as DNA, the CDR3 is TGCGCCAGCAGCTGGAGCGGGACGAACACCGGGGAGCTGTTTTTT.

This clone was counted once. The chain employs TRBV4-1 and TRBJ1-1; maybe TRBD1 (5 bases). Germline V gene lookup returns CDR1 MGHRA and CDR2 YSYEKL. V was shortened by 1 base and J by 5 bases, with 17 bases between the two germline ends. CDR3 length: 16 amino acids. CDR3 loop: CASSQGTGTQSTEAFF. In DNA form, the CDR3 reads TGCGCCAGCAGCCAAGGAACCGGGACTCAGAGTACTGAAGCTTTCTTT.

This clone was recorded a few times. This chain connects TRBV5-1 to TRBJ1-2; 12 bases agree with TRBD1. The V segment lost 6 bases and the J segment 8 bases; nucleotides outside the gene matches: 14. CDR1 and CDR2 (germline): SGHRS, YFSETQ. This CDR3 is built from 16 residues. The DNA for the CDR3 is TGCGCCAGCATCGATGCCCCGGGACAGGGGGCGTGGGGCTACACCTTC. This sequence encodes CASIDAPGQGAWGYTF.

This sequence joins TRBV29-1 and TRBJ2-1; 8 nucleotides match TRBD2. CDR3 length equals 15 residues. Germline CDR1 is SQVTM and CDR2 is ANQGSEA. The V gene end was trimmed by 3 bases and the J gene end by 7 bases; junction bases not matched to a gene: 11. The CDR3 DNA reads TGCAGCGTTGACATGGGGACTAGTCCGCTGAATGAGCAGTTCTTC. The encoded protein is CSVDMGTSPLNEQFF.

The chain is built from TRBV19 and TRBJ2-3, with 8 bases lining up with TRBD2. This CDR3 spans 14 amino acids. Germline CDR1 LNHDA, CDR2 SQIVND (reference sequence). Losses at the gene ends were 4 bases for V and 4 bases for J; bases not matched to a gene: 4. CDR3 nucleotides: TGTGCCAGTAGTACTGCGGGAGGAGCAGATACGCAGTATTTT. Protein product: CASSTAGGADTQYF.

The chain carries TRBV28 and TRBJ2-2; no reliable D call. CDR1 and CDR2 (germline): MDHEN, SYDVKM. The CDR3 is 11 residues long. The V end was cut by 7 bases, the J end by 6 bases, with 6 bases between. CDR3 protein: CASIGPGELFF. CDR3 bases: TGTGCCAGCATTGGCCCCGGGGAGCTGTTTTTT.

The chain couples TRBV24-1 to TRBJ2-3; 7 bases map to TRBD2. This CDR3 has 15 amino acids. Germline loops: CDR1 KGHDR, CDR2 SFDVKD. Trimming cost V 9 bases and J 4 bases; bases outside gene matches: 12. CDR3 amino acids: CATSEAAGVADTQYF. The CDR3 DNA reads TGTGCCACCTCGGAAGCGGCGGGAGTGGCAGATACGCAGTATTTT.

The CDR3 region is CASSVDSGRANEQYF. The CDR3 coding sequence is TGTGCCAGCAGCGTAGACAGCGGGAGGGCCAACGAGCAGTACTTC. V is TRBV9 and J is TRBJ2-7; TRBD2 aligns across 10 bases. After removal of 0 bases from V and 5 bases from J, the junction contained 5 bases not matched to a gene. The CDR3 runs to 15 residues. Germline CDR1 reads SGDLS; CDR2 reads YYNGEE.

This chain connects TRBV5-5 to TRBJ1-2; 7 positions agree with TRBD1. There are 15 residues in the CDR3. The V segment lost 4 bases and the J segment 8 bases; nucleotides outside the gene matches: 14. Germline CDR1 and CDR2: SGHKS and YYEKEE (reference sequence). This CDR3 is CASSRDRQGGLGYTF. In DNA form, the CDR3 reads TGTGCCAGCAGCCGGGACCGACAGGGAGGATTGGGCTACACCTTC.

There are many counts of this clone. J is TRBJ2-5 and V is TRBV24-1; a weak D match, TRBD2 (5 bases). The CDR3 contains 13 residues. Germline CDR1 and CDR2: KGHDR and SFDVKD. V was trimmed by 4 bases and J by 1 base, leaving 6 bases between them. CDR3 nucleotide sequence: TGTGCCACCAGTGAGGGGAGCCAAGAGACCCAGTACTTC. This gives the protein CATSEGSQETQYF.

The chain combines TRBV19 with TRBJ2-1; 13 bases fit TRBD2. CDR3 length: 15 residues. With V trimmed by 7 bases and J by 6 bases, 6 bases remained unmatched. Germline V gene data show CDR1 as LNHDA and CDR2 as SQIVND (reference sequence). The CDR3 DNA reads TGTGCCAGTAATCCGGGACTAGCGGGGATCAATGAGCAGTTCTTC. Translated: CASNPGLAGINEQFF.

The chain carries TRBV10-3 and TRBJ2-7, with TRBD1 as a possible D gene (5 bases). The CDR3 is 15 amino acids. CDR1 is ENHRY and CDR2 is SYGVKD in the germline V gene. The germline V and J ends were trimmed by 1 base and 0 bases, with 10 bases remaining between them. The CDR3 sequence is CAISEWTRGSYEQYF. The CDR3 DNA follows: TGTGCCATCAGTGAGTGGACACGAGGCTCCTACGAGCAGTACTTC.

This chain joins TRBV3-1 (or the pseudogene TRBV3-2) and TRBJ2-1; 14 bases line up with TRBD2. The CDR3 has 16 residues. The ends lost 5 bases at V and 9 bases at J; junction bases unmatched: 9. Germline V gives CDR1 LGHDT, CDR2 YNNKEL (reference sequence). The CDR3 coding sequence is TGTGCCAGCAGCTACGGGACTAGCGGGAGAGCGGCTGAGCAGTTCTTC. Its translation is CASSYGTSGRAAEQFF.

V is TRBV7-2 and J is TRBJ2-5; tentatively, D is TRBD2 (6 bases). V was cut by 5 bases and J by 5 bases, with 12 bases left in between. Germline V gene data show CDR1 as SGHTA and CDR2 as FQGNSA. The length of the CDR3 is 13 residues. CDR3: CASSLTSRETQYF. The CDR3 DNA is TGTGCCAGCAGCCTTACTAGCCGGGAGACCCAGTACTTC.

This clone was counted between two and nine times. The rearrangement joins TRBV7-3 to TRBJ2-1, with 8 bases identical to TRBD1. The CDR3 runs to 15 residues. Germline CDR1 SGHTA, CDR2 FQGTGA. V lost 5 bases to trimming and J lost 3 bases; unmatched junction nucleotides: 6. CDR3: CASSPYRGSYNEQFF. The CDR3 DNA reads TGTGCCAGCAGCCCATACAGGGGGAGCTACAATGAGCAGTTCTTC.

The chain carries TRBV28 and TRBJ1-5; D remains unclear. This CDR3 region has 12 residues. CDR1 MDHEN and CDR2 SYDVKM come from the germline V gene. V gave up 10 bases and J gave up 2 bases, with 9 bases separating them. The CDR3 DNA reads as TGTGCCACCGTCGAGGGCAATCAGCCCCAGCATTTT. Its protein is CATVEGNQPQHF. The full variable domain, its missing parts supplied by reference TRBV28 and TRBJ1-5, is DVKVTQSSRYLVKRTGEKVFLECVQDMDHENMFWYRQDPGLGLRLIYFSYDVKMKEKGDIPEGYSVSREKKERFSLILESASTNQTSMYLCATVEGNQPQHFGDGTRLSIL.

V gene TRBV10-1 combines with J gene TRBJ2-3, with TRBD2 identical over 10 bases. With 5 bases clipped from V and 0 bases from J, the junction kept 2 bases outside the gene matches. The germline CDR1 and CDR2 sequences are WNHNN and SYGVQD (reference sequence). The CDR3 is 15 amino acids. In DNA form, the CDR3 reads TGCGCCAGCAGTACTAGCGGGATGAGCACAGATACGCAGTATTTT. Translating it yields CASSTSGMSTDTQYF.

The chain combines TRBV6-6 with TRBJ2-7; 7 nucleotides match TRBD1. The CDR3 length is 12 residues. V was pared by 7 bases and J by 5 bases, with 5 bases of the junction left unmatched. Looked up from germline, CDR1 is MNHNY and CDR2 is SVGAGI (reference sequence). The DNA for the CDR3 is TGTGCCAGCACCCTGACAGGGCACGAGCAGTACTTC. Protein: CASTLTGHEQYF.

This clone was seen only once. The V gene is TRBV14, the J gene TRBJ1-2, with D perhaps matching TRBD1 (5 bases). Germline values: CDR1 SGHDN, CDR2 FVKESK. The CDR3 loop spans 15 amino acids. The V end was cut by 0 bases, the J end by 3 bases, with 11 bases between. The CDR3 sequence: CASSQDAGGYYGYTF. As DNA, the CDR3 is TGTGCCAGCAGCCAAGATGCGGGGGGGTACTATGGCTACACCTTC.

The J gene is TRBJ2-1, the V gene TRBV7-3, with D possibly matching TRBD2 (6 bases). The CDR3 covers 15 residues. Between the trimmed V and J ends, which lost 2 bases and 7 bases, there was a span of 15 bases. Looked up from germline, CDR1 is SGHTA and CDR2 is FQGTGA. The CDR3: CASSLYPGAWNEQFF. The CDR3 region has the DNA TGTGCCAGCAGCTTATACCCGGGAGCATGGAATGAGCAGTTCTTC.

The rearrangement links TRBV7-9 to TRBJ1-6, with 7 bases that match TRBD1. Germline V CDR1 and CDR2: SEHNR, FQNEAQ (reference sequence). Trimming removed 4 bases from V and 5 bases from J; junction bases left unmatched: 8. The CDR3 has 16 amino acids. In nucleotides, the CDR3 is TGTGCCAGCAGCTCCCCGACAGGGATAAATAATTCACCCCTCCACTTT. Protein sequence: CASSSPTGINNSPLHF.

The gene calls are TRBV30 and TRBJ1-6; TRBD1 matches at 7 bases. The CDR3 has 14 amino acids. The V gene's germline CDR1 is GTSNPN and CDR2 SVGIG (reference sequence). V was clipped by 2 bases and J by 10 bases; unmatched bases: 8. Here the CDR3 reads CAWSMDRFGSPLHF. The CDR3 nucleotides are TGTGCCTGGAGTATGGACAGGTTTGGATCACCCCTCCACTTT.

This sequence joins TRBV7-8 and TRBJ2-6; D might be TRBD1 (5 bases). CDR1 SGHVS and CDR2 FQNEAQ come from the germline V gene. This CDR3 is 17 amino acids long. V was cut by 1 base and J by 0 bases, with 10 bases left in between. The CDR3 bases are TGTGCCAGCAGCTTAGGACAGCTCCTCTCTGGGGCCAACGTCCTGACTTTC. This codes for CASSLGQLLSGANVLTF.

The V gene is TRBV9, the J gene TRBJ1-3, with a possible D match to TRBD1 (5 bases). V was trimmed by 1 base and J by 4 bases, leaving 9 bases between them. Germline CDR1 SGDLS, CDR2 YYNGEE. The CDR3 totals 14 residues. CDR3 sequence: CASSVLDSGNTIYF. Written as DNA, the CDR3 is TGTGCCAGCAGCGTACTCGACAGCGGAAACACCATATATTTT.

In DNA, the CDR3 is TGTGCCAGCAGCCAAGTACAGGGGGGCACTGAAGCTTTCTTT. Protein sequence: CASSQVQGGTEAFF. The chain uses TRBV3-1 (or the pseudogene TRBV3-2) and TRBJ1-1, with 8 bases lining up with TRBD1. CDR1 is LGHDT and CDR2 is YNNKEL in the germline V gene (reference sequence). The V gene end was trimmed by 1 base and the J gene end by 4 bases; junction bases not matched to a gene: 2. The CDR3 extends over 14 amino acids.

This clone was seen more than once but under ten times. The CDR3 bases are TGTGCCAGCAGTCAAAACAGACTTACAGGTGGTGGGGCTTTCTTT. Its protein is CASSQNRLTGGGAFF. This chain connects TRBV6-5 to TRBJ1-1; D is perhaps TRBD1 (5 bases). The CDR3 sequence is 15 residues long. The V end was cut by 5 bases, the J end by 11 bases, with 24 bases between. From germline, CDR1 is MNHEY and CDR2 SVGAGI.

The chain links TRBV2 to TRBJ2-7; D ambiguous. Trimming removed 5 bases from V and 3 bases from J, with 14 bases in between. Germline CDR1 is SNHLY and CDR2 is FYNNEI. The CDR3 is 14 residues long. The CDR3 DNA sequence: TGTGCCAGCAGTCAGGAACCGATGTTCTACGAGCAGTACTTC. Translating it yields CASSQEPMFYEQYF. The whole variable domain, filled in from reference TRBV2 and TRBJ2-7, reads EPEVTQTPSHQVTQMGQEVILRCVPISNHLYFYWYRQILGQKVEFLVSFYNNEISEKSEIFDDQFSVERPDGSNFTLKIRSTKLEDSAMYFCASSQEPMFYEQYFGPGTRLTVT.

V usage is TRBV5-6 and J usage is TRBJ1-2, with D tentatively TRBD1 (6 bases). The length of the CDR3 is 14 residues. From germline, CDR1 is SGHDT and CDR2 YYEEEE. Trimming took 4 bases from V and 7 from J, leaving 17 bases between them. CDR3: CASSAWMDSRGYTF. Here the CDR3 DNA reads TGTGCCAGCAGCGCTTGGATGGACAGTCGTGGCTACACCTTC.

CDR3 loop: CASSLTPNRGSYNSPLHF. The CDR3 DNA reads TGTGCCAGCAGTTTAACTCCAAACAGGGGTTCCTATAATTCACCCCTCCACTTT. V is TRBV27 and J is TRBJ1-6, with 7 bases lining up with TRBD1. CDR3 length: 18 residues. With 2 bases clipped from V and 1 base from J, the junction kept 8 bases outside the gene matches. Germline CDR1 and CDR2: MNHEY and SMNVEV (reference sequence).

The CDR3 loop reads CASSIKAGAYNEQFF. The DNA for the CDR3 is TGTGCCAGTAGTATCAAAGCGGGAGCCTACAATGAGCAGTTCTTC. This chain connects TRBV19 to TRBJ2-1; 8 bases line up with TRBD2. The germline gives CDR1 LNHDA, CDR2 SQIVND (reference sequence). The CDR3 extends over 15 amino acids. Trimming took 3 bases from V and 2 from J; bases not matched to a gene: 3. Filled out from reference TRBV19 and TRBJ2-1, the complete variable domain reads DGGITQSPKYLFRKEGQNVTLSCEQNLNHDAMYWYRQDPGQGLRLIYYSQIVNDFQKGDIAEGYSVSREKKESFPLTVTSAQKNPTAFYLCASSIKAGAYNEQFFGPGTRLTVL.